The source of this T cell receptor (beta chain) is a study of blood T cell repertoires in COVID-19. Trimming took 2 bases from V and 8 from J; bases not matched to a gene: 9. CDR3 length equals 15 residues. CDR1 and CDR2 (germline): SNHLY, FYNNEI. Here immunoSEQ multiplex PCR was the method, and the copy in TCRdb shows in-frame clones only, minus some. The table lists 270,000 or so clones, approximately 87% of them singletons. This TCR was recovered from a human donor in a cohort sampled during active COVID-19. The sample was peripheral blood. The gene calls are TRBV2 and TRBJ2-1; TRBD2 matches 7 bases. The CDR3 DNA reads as TGTGCCAGCAGTGAAAAGACTAGCAGAGCAGATGAGCAGTTCTTC. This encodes CASSEKTSRADEQFF. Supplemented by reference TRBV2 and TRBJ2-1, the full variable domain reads EPEVTQTPSHQVTQMGQEVILRCVPISNHLYFYWYRQILGQKVEFLVSFYNNEISEKSEIFDDQFSVERPDGSNFTLKIRSTKLEDSAMYFCASSEKTSRADEQFFGPGTRLTVL.